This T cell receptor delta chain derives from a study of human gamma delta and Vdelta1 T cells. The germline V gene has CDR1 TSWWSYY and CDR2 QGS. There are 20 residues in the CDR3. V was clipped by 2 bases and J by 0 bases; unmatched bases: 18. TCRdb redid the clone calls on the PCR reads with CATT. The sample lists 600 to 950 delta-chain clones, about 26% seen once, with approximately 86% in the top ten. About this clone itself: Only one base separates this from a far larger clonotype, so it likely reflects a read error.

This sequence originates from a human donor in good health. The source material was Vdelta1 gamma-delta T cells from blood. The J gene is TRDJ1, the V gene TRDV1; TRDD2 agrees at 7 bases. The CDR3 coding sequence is TGTGCTCTTGGGGAATCTCCCTTCCTCTGGAGGATATCGTACACCGATAAACTCATCTTT. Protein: CALGESPFLWRISYTDKLIF.